The 32 T cell receptor beta chains reported below all come from one sample, sequenced in a study of cytotoxic CD8 clonotypes in ibrutinib-treated CLL. The data were produced by immunoSEQ multiplex PCR, yet TCRdb's version contains in-frame clones alone and is incomplete. Among approximately 350,000 clones listed, 67% were seen once. The source material was PBMCs, sampled after 36 months of ibrutinib treatment. The receptor source for this set is a human donor with chronic lymphocytic leukemia.

The CDR3 sequence is CASSQSRLAEAYQETQYF. CDR3 coding DNA: TGTGCCAGCAGCCAATCTCGCCTAGCGGAAGCCTACCAAGAGACCCAGTACTTC. This chain connects TRBV16 to TRBJ2-5, with 7 nucleotides matching TRBD2. With 0 bases clipped from V and 0 bases from J, the junction kept 10 bases outside the gene matches. This CDR3 has 18 residues. Germline V gene data show CDR1 as KGHSY and CDR2 as FQNENV.

The CDR3 region has the DNA TGTGCCAGCTCACGAATCGGGACAGGGGGCGCGTCCAGTACATACAATGAGCAGTTCTTC. It is translated as CASSRIGTGGASSTYNEQFF. The chain uses TRBV18 and TRBJ2-1; TRBD1 matches 12 bases. V gave up 4 bases and J gave up 4 bases; unmatched junction bases: 17. The CDR3 contains 20 residues. CDR1 and CDR2 (germline): KGHSH, LQKENI.

This clone is a singleton in its sample. Written as DNA, the CDR3 is TGCGCCAGCAGCCAAATCTATGATACGCAGTATTTT. Translated, it gives CASSQIYDTQYF. This rearrangement joins TRBV4-1 to TRBJ2-3; D is unresolved. V was trimmed by 2 bases and J by 6 bases, leaving 6 bases between them. Germline CDR1 MGHRA, CDR2 YSYEKL. The length of the CDR3 is 12 residues.

The V gene is TRBV19, the J gene TRBJ1-2, with TRBD1 matching 10 bases. The CDR3 loop spans 16 amino acids. V trimming: 1 base; J trimming: 2 bases; junction bases outside the gene matches: 4. Germline-derived CDR1 and CDR2 are LNHDA and SQIVND (reference sequence). The DNA for the CDR3 is TGTGCCAGTAGTATAGCCCCGGGACAGGGGAACTATGGCTACACCTTC. It yields the protein CASSIAPGQGNYGYTF.

V gene TRBV29-1 combines with J gene TRBJ2-7, with 12 bases matching TRBD1. Germline CDR1 and CDR2: SQVTM and ANQGSEA. This CDR3 has 12 amino acids. The J segment lost 9 bases and the V segment lost 4 bases, leaving 4 bases of the junction unmatched. The CDR3 loop is CSVGDRGQGQYF. CDR3 sequence (DNA): TGCAGCGTTGGGGACAGGGGGCAGGGGCAGTACTTC.

The chain uses TRBV5-1 and TRBJ2-7, with D possibly TRBD1 on 9 matching bases. CDR3 length equals 15 residues. V was clipped by 1 base and J by 6 bases, with 17 bases between them. Germline V CDR1 and CDR2: SGHRS, YFSETQ. CDR3: CASSLLAGQGVEQYF. CDR3 nucleotide sequence: TGCGCCAGCAGCTTGTTAGCGGGACAGGGAGTCGAGCAGTACTTC. The full variable domain, rest sourced from reference TRBV5-1 and TRBJ2-7, is KAGVTQTPRYLIKTRGQQVTLSCSPISGHRSVSWYQQTPGQGLQFLFEYFSETQRNKGNFPGRFSGRQFSNSRSEMNVSTLELGDSALYLCASSLLAGQGVEQYFGPGTRLTVT.

This chain connects TRBV15 to TRBJ1-2; 7 bases agree with TRBD1. The J segment lost 0 bases and the V segment lost 4 bases, leaving 5 bases of the junction unmatched. The CDR3 is made up of 15 amino acids. Looked up from germline, CDR1 is LNHNV and CDR2 is YYDKDF (reference sequence). The CDR3 here is CATSIRDRPNYGYTF. The CDR3 DNA reads as TGTGCCACCAGCATCAGGGACAGACCTAACTATGGCTACACCTTC.

The chain links TRBV7-3 to TRBJ2-3, with D perhaps matching TRBD2 (6 bases). CDR1 and CDR2 (germline): SGHTA, FQGTGA. With 8 bases removed from V and 0 bases from J, the gap between germline ends came to 15 bases. The CDR3 is 15 residues long. CDR3 coding DNA: TGTGCCAGCGGGTATAACGGGGGTAGCACAGATACGCAGTATTTT. It codes for CASGYNGGSTDTQYF.

The rearrangement joins TRBV25-1 to TRBJ2-5; 9 bases align to TRBD2. The CDR3 has 15 residues. Trimming took 6 bases from V and 5 from J; bases not matched to a gene: 10. Per germline, CDR1 MGHDK and CDR2 SYGVNS. The CDR3 loop reads CASRRGLAPGETQYF. CDR3 DNA: TGTGCCAGCAGACGAGGACTAGCGCCTGGGGAGACCCAGTACTTC. Combining the CDR3 with reference TRBV25-1 and TRBJ2-5 gives the whole variable domain EADIYQTPRYLVIGTGKKITLECSQTMGHDKMYWYQQDPGMELHLIHYSYGVNSTEKGDLSSESTVSRIRTEHFPLTLESARPSHTSQYLCASRRGLAPGETQYFGPGTRLLVL.

This sequence joins TRBV27 and TRBJ1-2; D unclear. Germline V CDR1 and CDR2: MNHEY, SMNVEV (reference sequence). The CDR3 sequence is 16 residues long. V lost 0 bases to trimming and J lost 3 bases, with 14 bases between them. This CDR3 reads CASSLSRRGRDYGYTF. The CDR3 DNA is TGTGCCAGCAGTTTATCGAGGCGGGGAAGGGACTATGGCTACACCTTC.

V usage is TRBV29-1 and J usage is TRBJ1-2, with TRBD1 matching 9 bases. The CDR3 sequence is 14 residues long. The germline CDR1 and CDR2 sequences are SQVTM and ANQGSEA. Germline trimming cut 3 bases from V and 6 bases from J; bases unmatched to any gene: 8. CDR3 DNA sequence: TGCAGCGTTGATATGCGGACAGGGGATAATGGCTACACCTTC. Encoded protein: CSVDMRTGDNGYTF. Supplemented by reference TRBV29-1 and TRBJ1-2, the full variable domain reads SAVISQKPSRDICQRGTSLTIQCQVDSQVTMMFWYRQQPGQSLTLIATANQGSEATYESGFVIDKFPISRPNLTFSTLTVSNMSPEDSSIYLCSVDMRTGDNGYTFGSGTRLTVV.

This sequence joins TRBV28 and TRBJ1-5; D not certain. Trimming took 6 bases from V and 0 from J, leaving 12 bases between them. Germline CDR1 reads MDHEN; CDR2 reads SYDVKM. The CDR3 covers 15 residues. The CDR3: CASSFDGSSNQPQHF. In DNA form, the CDR3 reads TGTGCCAGCAGCTTCGATGGAAGTAGCAATCAGCCCCAGCATTTT.

The chain couples TRBV11-3 to TRBJ2-7; D remains ambiguous. Trimming took 6 bases from V and 8 from J, leaving 14 bases between them. The CDR3 extends over 12 amino acids. CDR1 and CDR2 (germline): SGHNT, YENEEA. The CDR3 DNA reads TGTGCCAGCAGTTCAGACTCCGAGAAGCAGTACTTC. Its protein is CASSSDSEKQYF.

This clone was counted between two and nine times. This chain joins TRBV5-1 and TRBJ2-4, with D unresolved. The ends were cut back, 4 bases at V and 1 base at J, with 12 bases in the middle. The CDR3 is made up of 15 amino acids. From germline, CDR1 is SGHRS and CDR2 YFSETQ. The chain's CDR3 is CASSDTPDAKNIQYF. The CDR3 DNA follows: TGCGCCAGCAGCGACACTCCAGACGCCAAAAACATTCAGTACTTC. Complete variable domain (other parts from reference TRBV5-1 and TRBJ2-4): KAGVTQTPRYLIKTRGQQVTLSCSPISGHRSVSWYQQTPGQGLQFLFEYFSETQRNKGNFPGRFSGRQFSNSRSEMNVSTLELGDSALYLCASSDTPDAKNIQYFGAGTRLSVL.

The rearrangement links TRBV4-1 to TRBJ1-1; possibly TRBD1 for D (5 bases). V dropped 6 bases and J dropped 1 base, with 15 bases sitting between them. The CDR3 covers 15 residues. Germline V gene data show CDR1 as MGHRA and CDR2 as YSYEKL. DNA for the CDR3: TGCGCCAGCAGTCTCCAGAGGGGAGCGAACACTGAAGCTTTCTTT. It encodes CASSLQRGANTEAFF.

This chain connects TRBV27 to TRBJ2-7; the D gene is possibly TRBD2 (6 bases). Germline V gene data show CDR1 as MNHEY and CDR2 as SMNVEV (reference sequence). The CDR3 has 13 amino acids. Trimming pared 3 bases from V and 3 bases from J, leaving 9 bases between. The CDR3 DNA sequence: TGTGCCAGCAGTTTGACTAGTCTCTACGAGCAGTACTTC. Encoded protein: CASSLTSLYEQYF.

The gene calls are TRBV7-3 and TRBJ1-6; D not resolved. Germline V CDR1 and CDR2: SGHTA, FQGTGA. V dropped 0 bases and J dropped 9 bases, with 6 bases sitting between them. This CDR3 region has 13 residues. Here the CDR3 DNA reads TGTGCCAGCAGCTTAACAGGCGGTTCACCCCTCCACTTT. It translates to CASSLTGGSPLHF.

The chain links TRBV6-6 to TRBJ2-7; 13 bases fit TRBD2. Germline V gene lookup returns CDR1 MNHNY and CDR2 SVGAGI (reference sequence). The length of the CDR3 is 15 residues. The V segment lost 6 bases and the J segment 2 bases; nucleotides outside the gene matches: 4. CDR3 nucleotide sequence: TGTGCCAGCAGCCCACTAGCGGGAGGGCCCTACGAGCAGTACTTC. Encoded protein: CASSPLAGGPYEQYF.

The chain joins TRBV4-3 to TRBJ2-3; D assignment may be TRBD1 or TRBD2 (5 bases each). Trimming left V 0 bases short and J 1 base short, with 8 bases between. CDR3 length equals 15 residues. Germline CDR1 and CDR2: LGHNA and YSLEER. Here the CDR3 DNA reads TGCGCCAGCAGCCAAGAGGGACGGCGCACAGATACGCAGTATTTT. This codes for CASSQEGRRTDTQYF.

The chain is built from TRBV2 and TRBJ1-4; 8 bases fit TRBD1. CDR1 SNHLY and CDR2 FYNNEI come from the germline V gene. This CDR3 has 13 residues. V shed 10 bases and J 8 bases; nucleotides not matched to a gene: 9. The CDR3: CAIEDRVGEKLFF. CDR3 nucleotide sequence: TGTGCCATCGAGGACAGGGTCGGAGAAAAACTGTTTTTT.

This clone came up a few times. V is TRBV13 and J is TRBJ1-2; TRBD1 matches 10 bases. V gave up 6 bases and J gave up 3 bases; unmatched junction bases: 4. Germline CDR1 and CDR2: PRHDT and FYEKMQ (reference sequence). This CDR3 has 14 residues. The CDR3 loop is CASSRDRGYYGYTF. CDR3 coding DNA: TGTGCCAGCAGTAGGGACAGGGGCTACTATGGCTACACCTTC.

The gene calls are TRBV4-1 and TRBJ2-7, with 8 bases matching TRBD2. Germline V gene data show CDR1 as MGHRA and CDR2 as YSYEKL. V was clipped by 0 bases and J by 1 base; unmatched bases: 5. CDR3 length: 16 amino acids. CDR3 in amino acids: CASSQDPGLGSYEQYF. The CDR3 DNA is TGCGCCAGCAGCCAAGATCCGGGACTAGGATCCTACGAGCAGTACTTC.

The gene calls are TRBV19 and TRBJ2-3; D is undetermined. V shed 5 bases and J shed 0 bases, with 9 bases lying between them. The CDR3 covers 14 residues. Germline lookup yields CDR1 LNHDA and CDR2 SQIVND (reference sequence). The CDR3 nucleotides read TGTGCCAGTAGTCCTGAGTGGAGCACAGATACGCAGTATTTT. Translated, it gives CASSPEWSTDTQYF.

CDR3 sequence: CASSVNTGTYGYTF. CDR3 sequence (DNA): TGTGCCAGCAGCGTTAATACAGGGACCTATGGCTACACCTTC. This sequence joins TRBV9 and TRBJ1-2, with D possibly TRBD1 on 6 matching bases. Germline assignment: CDR1 SGDLS and CDR2 YYNGEE. The CDR3 is made up of 14 amino acids. The germline V and J ends were trimmed by 2 bases and 4 bases, with 12 bases remaining between them.

V and J are TRBV6-5 and TRBJ1-6; D call uncertain. Trimming removed 5 bases from V and 9 bases from J, with 8 bases in between. This CDR3 has 12 residues. The V gene's germline CDR1 is MNHEY and CDR2 SVGAGI. CDR3 region: CASSPVGSPLHF. In DNA, the CDR3 is TGTGCCAGCAGTCCTGTTGGTTCACCCCTCCACTTT.

The CDR3 sequence is CASRTVGTYEQYF. The DNA for the CDR3 is TGTGCCAGCAGGACAGTTGGAACCTACGAGCAGTACTTC. V gene TRBV6-5 combines with J gene TRBJ2-7, with a possible D match to TRBD1 (5 bases). CDR1 and CDR2 from the germline V gene are MNHEY and SVGAGI. Trimming shortened V by 6 bases and J by 2 bases, and 11 bases separated the two germline ends. This CDR3 is built from 13 residues.

This chain uses TRBV6-1 with TRBJ2-7, with 7 bases fitting TRBD1. The V and J ends lost 6 bases and 6 bases, in that order; junction bases with no gene match: 14. The CDR3 runs 15 residues. The germline CDR1 and CDR2 sequences are MNHNS and SASEGT. The CDR3 here is CASRDRQGLRSEQYF. The CDR3 coding sequence is TGTGCCAGCAGGGACAGACAGGGTTTAAGGTCCGAGCAGTACTTC.

The chain combines TRBV10-1 with TRBJ2-7; D ambiguous. V was clipped by 6 bases and J by 4 bases, with 13 bases between them. The CDR3 totals 13 residues. CDR1 is WNHNN, CDR2 SYGVQD, per germline (reference sequence). DNA for the CDR3: TGCGCCAGCAGCCCGGGCCACGGATACGAGCAGTACTTC. Protein: CASSPGHGYEQYF.

The chain carries TRBV6-5 and TRBJ1-2; no firm D call. The CDR3 length is 13 residues. Germline CDR1 is MNHEY and CDR2 is SVGAGI. The ends were cut back, 7 bases at V and 3 bases at J, with 12 bases in the middle. This chain's CDR3 is CASTRREDYGYTF. The CDR3 coding sequence is TGTGCCAGCACTCGCCGGGAGGACTATGGCTACACCTTC.

V gene TRBV7-9 combines with J gene TRBJ2-6; D not certain. Germline values: CDR1 SEHNR, CDR2 FQNEAQ (reference sequence). There are 14 residues in the CDR3. V lost 5 bases, J lost 4 bases, and 9 bases lay in between. CDR3 amino acids: CASSTSPGANVLTF. The CDR3 nucleotides read TGTGCCAGCAGCACGAGCCCCGGGGCCAACGTCCTGACTTTC.

This clone was seen a handful of times. V and J are TRBV11-2 and TRBJ2-7; D is possibly TRBD1 (6 bases). CDR3 length: 13 amino acids. CDR1 SGHAT and CDR2 FQNNGV come from the germline V gene. The V gene lost 8 bases and the J gene lost 5 bases, with 16 bases spanning the gap. This CDR3 is CASGLGRGHEQYF. CDR3 coding DNA: TGTGCCAGCGGACTGGGCAGGGGCCACGAGCAGTACTTC.

The chain recombines TRBV5-1 with TRBJ1-2; D is ambiguous. Looked up from germline, CDR1 is SGHRS and CDR2 is YFSETQ. V lost 4 bases and J lost 11, with 21 bases in between. The CDR3 runs 14 residues. The CDR3 bases are TGCGCCAGCAGCCCCCTCGAGGGTAGGAGCAGATACACCTTC. Amino acid sequence: CASSPLEGRSRYTF.